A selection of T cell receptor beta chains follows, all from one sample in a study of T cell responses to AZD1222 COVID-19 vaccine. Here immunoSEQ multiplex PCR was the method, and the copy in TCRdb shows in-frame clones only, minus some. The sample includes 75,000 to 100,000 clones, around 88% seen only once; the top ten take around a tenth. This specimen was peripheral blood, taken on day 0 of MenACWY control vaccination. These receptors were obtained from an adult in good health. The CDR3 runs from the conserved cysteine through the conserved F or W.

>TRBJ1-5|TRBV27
CASSPRQGNQPQHF
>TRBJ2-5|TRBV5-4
CASSTRPASEETQYF
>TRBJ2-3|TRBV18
CASSPPAGDTQYF
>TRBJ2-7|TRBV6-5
CASRTRTGGHYEQYF
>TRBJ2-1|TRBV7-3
CASSLRTSGGAPQFF
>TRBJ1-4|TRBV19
CASALGGEKLFF
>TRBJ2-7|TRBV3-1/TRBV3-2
CASSQAYRGYEQYF
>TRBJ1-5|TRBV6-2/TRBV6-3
CASSYQDGPGTQRNQPQHF
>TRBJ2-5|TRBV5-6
CASSGPGQGRETQYF
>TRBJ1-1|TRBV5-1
CASKGERNTEAFF
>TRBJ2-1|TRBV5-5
CASSLVASGGYEQFF